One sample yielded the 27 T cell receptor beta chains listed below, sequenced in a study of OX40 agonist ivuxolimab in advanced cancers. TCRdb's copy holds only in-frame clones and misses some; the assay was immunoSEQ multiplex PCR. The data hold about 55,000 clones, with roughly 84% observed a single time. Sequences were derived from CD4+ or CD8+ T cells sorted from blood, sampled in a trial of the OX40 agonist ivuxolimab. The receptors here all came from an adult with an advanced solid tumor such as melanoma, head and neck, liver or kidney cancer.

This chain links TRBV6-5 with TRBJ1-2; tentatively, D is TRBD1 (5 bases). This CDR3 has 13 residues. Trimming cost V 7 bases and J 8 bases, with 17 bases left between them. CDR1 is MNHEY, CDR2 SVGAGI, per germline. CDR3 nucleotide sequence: TGTGCCAGCACCTTATACAGGATTGGCGGCTACACCTTC. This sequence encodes CASTLYRIGGYTF.

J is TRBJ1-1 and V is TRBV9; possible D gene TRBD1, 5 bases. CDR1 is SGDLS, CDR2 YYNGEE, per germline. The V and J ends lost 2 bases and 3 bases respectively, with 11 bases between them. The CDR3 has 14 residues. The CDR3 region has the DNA TGTGCCAGCAGCGTGTGGGGAGGGGACACTGAAGCTTTCTTT. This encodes CASSVWGGDTEAFF.

The CDR3 loop reads CASSYSGTSNQPQHF. CDR3 in DNA: TGTGCCAGCAGTTACTCGGGGACCTCCAATCAGCCCCAGCATTTT. The gene calls are TRBV6-5 and TRBJ1-5; D perhaps matches TRBD1 (5 bases). This CDR3 region has 15 residues. The V gene lost 0 bases and the J gene lost 3 bases, with 9 bases spanning the gap. CDR1 and CDR2 from the germline V gene are MNHEY and SVGAGI.

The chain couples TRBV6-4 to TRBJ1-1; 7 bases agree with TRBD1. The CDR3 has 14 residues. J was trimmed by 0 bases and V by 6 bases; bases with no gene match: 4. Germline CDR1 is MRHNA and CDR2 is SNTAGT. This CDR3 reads CASRAGGMNTEAFF. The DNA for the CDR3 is TGTGCCAGCAGGGCAGGGGGGATGAACACTGAAGCTTTCTTT.

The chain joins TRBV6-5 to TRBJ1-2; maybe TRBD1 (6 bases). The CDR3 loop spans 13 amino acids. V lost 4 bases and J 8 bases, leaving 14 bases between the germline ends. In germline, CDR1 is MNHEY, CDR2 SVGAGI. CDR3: CASSSLGTIGYTF. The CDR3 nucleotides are TGTGCCAGCAGTTCCCTCGGGACAATCGGCTACACCTTC.

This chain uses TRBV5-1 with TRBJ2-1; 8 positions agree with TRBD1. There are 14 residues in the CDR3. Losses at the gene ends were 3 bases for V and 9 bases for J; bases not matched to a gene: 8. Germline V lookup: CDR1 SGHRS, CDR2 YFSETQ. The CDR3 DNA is TGCGCCAGCAGCTCGGGACAGGTTGTGGGTGAGCAGTTCTTC. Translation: CASSSGQVVGEQFF.

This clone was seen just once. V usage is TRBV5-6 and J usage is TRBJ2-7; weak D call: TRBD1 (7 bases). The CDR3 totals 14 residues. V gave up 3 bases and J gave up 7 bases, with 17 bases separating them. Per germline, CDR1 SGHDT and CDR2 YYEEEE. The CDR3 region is CASSSQGGPGEQYF. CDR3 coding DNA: TGTGCCAGCAGCTCTCAGGGGGGCCCTGGGGAGCAGTACTTC.

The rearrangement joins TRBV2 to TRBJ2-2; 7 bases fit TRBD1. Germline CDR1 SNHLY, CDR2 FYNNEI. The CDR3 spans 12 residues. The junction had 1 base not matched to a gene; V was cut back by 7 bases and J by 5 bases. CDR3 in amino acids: CASTGGTGELFF. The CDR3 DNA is TGTGCCAGCACAGGGGGTACCGGGGAGCTGTTTTTT.

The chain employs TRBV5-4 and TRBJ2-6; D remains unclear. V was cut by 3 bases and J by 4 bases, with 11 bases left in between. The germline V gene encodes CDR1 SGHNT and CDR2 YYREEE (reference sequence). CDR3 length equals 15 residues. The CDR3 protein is CASSSSGAGANVLTF. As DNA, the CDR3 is TGTGCCAGCAGCTCCTCAGGCGCCGGGGCCAACGTCCTGACTTTC.

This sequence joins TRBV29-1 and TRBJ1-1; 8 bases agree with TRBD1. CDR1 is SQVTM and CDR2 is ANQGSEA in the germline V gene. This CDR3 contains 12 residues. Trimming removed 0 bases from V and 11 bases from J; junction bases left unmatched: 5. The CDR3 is CSVEDGRGLAFF. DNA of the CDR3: TGCAGCGTTGAAGATGGCAGGGGGCTGGCTTTCTTT.

The CDR3 DNA reads as TGTGCCAGCAGCGTAGCTGGTACGGGGGGCTGGGGATTTGATACGCAGTATTTT. Its protein is CASSVAGTGGWGFDTQYF. The chain is built from TRBV9 and TRBJ2-3; a possible D gene is TRBD2 (7 bases). The germline V gene has CDR1 SGDLS and CDR2 YYNGEE. Deletions cut 0 bases from V and 6 bases from J, with 23 bases between. CDR3 length: 18 residues.

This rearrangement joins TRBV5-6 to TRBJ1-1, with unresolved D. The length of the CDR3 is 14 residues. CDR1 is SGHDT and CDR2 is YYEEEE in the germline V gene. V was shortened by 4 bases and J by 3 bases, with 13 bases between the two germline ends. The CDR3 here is CASSTGRLDTEAFF. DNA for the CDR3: TGTGCCAGCAGCACCGGACGACTCGACACTGAAGCTTTCTTT.

Here the CDR3 reads CASSQSGGYTEAFF. CDR3 sequence (DNA): TGTGCCAGCAGTCAGTCGGGAGGGTACACTGAAGCTTTCTTT. V gene TRBV2 combines with J gene TRBJ1-1; no reliable D call. Trimming removed 5 bases at V and 3 bases at J, with 13 bases between. This CDR3 is 14 amino acids long. CDR1 and CDR2 from the germline V gene are SNHLY and FYNNEI. Based on the CDR3 plus reference TRBV2 and TRBJ1-1, the full variable domain is EPEVTQTPSHQVTQMGQEVILRCVPISNHLYFYWYRQILGQKVEFLVSFYNNEISEKSEIFDDQFSVERPDGSNFTLKIRSTKLEDSAMYFCASSQSGGYTEAFFGQGTRLTVV.

In DNA form, the CDR3 reads TGTGCCATCAGTTTAGACAGGGATTCACCCCTCCACTTT. Amino acids: CAISLDRDSPLHF. The chain links TRBV10-3 to TRBJ1-6, with TRBD1 matching 7 bases. The junction had 3 bases not matched to a gene; V was cut back by 5 bases and J by 8 bases. The CDR3 sequence is 13 residues long. Germline values: CDR1 ENHRY, CDR2 SYGVKD.

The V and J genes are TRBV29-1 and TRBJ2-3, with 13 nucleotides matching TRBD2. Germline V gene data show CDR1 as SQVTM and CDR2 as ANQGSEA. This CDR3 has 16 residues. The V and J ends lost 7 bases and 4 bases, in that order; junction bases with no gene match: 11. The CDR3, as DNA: TGCAGCGCCCACCCCCTGACTAGCGGGGGGCCAGATACGCAGTATTTT. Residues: CSAHPLTSGGPDTQYF.

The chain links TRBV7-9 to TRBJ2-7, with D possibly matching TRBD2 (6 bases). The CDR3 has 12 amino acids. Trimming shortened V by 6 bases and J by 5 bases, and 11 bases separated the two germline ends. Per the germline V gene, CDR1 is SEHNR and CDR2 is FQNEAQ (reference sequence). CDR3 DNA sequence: TGTGCCAGCAGGCGGGGCGTAGACGAGCAGTACTTC. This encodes CASRRGVDEQYF.

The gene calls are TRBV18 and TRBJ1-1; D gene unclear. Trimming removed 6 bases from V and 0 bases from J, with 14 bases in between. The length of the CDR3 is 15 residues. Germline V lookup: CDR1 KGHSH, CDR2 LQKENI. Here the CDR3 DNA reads TGTGCCAGCTCCATCTCGGGAGCTGTGAACACTGAAGCTTTCTTT. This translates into CASSISGAVNTEAFF.

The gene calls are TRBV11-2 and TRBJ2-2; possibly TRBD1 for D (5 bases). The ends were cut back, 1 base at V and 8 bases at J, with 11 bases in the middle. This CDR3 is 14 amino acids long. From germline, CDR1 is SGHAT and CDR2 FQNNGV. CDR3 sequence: CASSLVRGPGELFF. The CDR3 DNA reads TGTGCCAGCAGCTTAGTAAGGGGTCCGGGGGAGCTGTTTTTT.

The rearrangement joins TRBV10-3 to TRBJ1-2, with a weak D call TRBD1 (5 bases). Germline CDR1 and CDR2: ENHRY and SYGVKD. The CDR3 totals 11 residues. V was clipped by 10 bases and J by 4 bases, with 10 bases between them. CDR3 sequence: CANGTPYGYTF. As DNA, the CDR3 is TGTGCCAACGGGACCCCCTATGGCTACACCTTC.

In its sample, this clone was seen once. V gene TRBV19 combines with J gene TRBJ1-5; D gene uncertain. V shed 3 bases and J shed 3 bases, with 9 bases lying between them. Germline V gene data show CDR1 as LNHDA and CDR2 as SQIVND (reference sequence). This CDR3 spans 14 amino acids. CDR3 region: CASSIASDNQPQHF. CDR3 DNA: TGTGCCAGTAGTATTGCGTCAGACAATCAGCCCCAGCATTTT.

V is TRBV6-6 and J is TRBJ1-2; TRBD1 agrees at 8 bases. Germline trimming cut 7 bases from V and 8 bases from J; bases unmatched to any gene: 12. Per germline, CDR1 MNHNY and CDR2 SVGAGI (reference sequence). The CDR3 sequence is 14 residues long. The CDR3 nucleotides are TGTGCCAGCACCGAAGGACAGGGCCTTCGGGGCTACACCTTC. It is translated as CASTEGQGLRGYTF.

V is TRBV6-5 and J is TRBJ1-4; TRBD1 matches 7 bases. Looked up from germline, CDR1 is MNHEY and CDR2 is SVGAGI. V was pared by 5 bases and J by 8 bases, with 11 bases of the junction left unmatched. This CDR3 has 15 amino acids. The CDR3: CASSHPGTAGEKLFF. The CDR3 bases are TGTGCCAGCAGTCATCCCGGGACAGCGGGGGAAAAACTGTTTTTT.

The CDR3, as DNA: TGTGCCACCGGGGTCAGGGCGGAATACGAGCAGTACTTC. It yields the protein CATGVRAEYEQYF. The V gene is TRBV2, the J gene TRBJ2-7; either TRBD1 or TRBD2 may supply D (5 bases each). Germline CDR1 is SNHLY and CDR2 is FYNNEI. V gave up 10 bases and J gave up 4 bases, with 17 bases separating them. The CDR3 contains 13 residues.

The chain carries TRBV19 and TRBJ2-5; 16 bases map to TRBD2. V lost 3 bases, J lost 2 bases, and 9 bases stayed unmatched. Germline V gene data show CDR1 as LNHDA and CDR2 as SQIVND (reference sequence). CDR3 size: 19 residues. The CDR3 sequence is CASSIPLGTSGRGQETQYF. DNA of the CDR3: TGTGCCAGTAGTATCCCCCTAGGGACTAGCGGGAGGGGGCAAGAGACCCAGTACTTC.

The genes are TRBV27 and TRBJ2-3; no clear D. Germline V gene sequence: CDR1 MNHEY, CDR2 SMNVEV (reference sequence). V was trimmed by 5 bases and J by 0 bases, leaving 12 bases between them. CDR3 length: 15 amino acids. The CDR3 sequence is CASSPRRVSTDTQYF. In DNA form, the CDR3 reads TGTGCCAGCAGTCCGCGCAGAGTTAGCACAGATACGCAGTATTTT.

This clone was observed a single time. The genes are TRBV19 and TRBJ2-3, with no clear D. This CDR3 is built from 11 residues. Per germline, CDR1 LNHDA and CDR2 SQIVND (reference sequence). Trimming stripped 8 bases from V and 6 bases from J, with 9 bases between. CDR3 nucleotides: TGTGCCAGTTCCCAGTGGGATACGCAGTATTTT. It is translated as CASSQWDTQYF.

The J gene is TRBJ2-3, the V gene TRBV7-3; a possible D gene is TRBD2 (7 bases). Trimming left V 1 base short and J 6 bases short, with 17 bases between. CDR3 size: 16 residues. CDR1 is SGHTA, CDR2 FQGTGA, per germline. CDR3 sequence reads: CASSLIGGGAPDTQYF. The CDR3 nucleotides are TGTGCCAGCAGCTTAATTGGTGGGGGGGCACCCGATACGCAGTATTTT.